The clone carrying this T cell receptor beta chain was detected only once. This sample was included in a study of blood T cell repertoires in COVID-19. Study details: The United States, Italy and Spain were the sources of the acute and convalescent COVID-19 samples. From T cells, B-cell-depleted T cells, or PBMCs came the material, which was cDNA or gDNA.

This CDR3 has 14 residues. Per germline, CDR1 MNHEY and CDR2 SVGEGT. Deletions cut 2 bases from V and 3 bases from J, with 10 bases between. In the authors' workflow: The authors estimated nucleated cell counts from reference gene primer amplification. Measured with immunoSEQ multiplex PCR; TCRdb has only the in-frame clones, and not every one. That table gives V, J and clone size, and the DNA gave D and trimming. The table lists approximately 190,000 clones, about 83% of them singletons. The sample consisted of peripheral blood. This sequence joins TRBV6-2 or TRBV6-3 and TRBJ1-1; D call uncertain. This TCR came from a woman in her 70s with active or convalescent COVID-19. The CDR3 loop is CASSYGNSHTEAFF. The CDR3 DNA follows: TGTGCCAGCAGTTACGGCAACAGTCACACTGAAGCTTTCTTT.